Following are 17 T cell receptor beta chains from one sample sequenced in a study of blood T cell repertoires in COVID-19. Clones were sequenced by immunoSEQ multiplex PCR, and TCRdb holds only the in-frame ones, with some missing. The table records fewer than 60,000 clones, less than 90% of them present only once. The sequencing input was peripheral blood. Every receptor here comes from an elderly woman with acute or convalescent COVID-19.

CDR3: CASSPLLTGGWQPQHF. CDR3 DNA sequence: TGTGCCAGCAGTCCCCTCCTAACAGGGGGCTGGCAGCCCCAGCATTTT. The chain couples TRBV6-2 or TRBV6-3 to TRBJ1-5, with 9 bases identical to TRBD1. The V and J ends lost 5 bases and 7 bases, in that order; junction bases with no gene match: 12. The germline CDR1 and CDR2 sequences are MNHEY and SVGEGT. The CDR3 spans 16 residues.

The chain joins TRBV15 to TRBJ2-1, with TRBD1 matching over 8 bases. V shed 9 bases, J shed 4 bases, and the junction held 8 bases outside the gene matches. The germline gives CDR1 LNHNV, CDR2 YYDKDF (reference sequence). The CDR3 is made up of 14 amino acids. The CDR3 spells CATRRRDRYNEQFF. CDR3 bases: TGTGCCACAAGACGACGGGACAGGTACAATGAGCAGTTCTTC.

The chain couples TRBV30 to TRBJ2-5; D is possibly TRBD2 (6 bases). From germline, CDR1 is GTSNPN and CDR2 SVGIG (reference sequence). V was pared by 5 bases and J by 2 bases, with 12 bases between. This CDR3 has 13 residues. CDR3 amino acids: CAWGGWTQETQYF. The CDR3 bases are TGTGCCTGGGGGGGGTGGACTCAAGAGACCCAGTACTTC.

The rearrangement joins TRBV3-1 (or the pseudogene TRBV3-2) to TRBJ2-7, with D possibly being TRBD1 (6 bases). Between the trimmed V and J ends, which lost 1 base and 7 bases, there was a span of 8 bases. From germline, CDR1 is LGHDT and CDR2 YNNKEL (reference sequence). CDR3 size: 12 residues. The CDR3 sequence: CASSQVGAEQYF. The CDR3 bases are TGTGCCAGCAGCCAAGTGGGGGCGGAGCAGTACTTC.

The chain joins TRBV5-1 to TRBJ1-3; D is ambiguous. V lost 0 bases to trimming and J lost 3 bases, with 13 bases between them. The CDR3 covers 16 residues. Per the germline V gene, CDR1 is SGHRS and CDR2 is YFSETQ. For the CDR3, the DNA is TGCGCCAGCAGCTTGGTCGGCGGCGGATATGGAAACACCATATATTTT. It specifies CASSLVGGGYGNTIYF.

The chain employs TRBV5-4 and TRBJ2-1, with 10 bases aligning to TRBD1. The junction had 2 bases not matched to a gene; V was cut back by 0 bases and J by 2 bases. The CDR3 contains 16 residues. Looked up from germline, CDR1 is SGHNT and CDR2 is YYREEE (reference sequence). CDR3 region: CASSLGDRGPYNEQFF. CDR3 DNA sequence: TGTGCCAGCAGCTTGGGGGACAGGGGCCCCTACAATGAGCAGTTCTTC.

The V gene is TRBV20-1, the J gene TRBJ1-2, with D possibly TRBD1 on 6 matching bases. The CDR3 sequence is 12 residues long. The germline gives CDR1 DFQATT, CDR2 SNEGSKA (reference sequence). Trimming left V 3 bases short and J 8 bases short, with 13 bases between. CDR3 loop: CSASSGGPGYTF. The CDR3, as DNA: TGCAGTGCTAGTTCGGGGGGCCCGGGCTACACCTTC.

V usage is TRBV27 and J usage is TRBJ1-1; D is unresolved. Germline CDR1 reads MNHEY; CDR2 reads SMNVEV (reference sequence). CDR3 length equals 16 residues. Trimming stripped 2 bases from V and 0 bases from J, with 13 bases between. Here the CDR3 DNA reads TGTGCCAGCAGTTTACCATCAGGTTCGATGAACACTGAAGCTTTCTTT. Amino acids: CASSLPSGSMNTEAFF.

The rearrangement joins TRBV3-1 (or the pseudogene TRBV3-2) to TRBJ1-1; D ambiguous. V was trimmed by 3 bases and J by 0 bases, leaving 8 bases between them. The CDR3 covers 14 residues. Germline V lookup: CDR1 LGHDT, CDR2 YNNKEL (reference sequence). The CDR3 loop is CASSQRAVNTEAFF. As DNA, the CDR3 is TGTGCCAGCAGCCAGAGGGCGGTGAACACTGAAGCTTTCTTT.

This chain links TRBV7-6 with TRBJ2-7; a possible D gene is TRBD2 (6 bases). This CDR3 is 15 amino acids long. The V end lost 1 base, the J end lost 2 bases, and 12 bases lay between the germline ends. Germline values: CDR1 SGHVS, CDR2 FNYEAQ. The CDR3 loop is CASSLDRDSTYEQYF. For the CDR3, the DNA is TGTGCCAGCAGCTTAGACCGGGACTCAACCTACGAGCAGTACTTC.

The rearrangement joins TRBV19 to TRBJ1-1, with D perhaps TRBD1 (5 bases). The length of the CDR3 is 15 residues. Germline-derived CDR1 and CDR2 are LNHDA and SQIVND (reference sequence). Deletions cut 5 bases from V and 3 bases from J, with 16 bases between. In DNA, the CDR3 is TGTGCCAGTAGTGCCCAGGGCGGGGCACACACTGAAGCTTTCTTT. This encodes CASSAQGGAHTEAFF.

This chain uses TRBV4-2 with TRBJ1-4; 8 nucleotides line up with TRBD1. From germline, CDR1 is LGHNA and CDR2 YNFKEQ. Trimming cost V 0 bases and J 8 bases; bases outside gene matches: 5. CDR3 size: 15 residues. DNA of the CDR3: TGTGCCAGCAGCCAAGATCAGGGGGCGAGCGAAAAACTGTTTTTT. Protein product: CASSQDQGASEKLFF.

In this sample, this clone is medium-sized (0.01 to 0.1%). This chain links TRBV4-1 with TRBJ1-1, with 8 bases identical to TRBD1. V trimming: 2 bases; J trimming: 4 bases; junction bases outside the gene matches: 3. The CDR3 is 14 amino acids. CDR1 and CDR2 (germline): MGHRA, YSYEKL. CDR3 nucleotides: TGCGCCAGCAGCCAACGAGACAGGGGCACTGAAGCTTTCTTT. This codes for CASSQRDRGTEAFF.

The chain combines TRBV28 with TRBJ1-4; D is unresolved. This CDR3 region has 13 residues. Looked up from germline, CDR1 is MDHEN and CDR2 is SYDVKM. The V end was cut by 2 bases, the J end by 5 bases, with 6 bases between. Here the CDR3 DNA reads TGTGCCAGCAGTTTAAGCACCAATGAAAAACTGTTTTTT. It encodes CASSLSTNEKLFF. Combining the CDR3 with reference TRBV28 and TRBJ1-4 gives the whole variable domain DVKVTQSSRYLVKRTGEKVFLECVQDMDHENMFWYRQDPGLGLRLIYFSYDVKMKEKGDIPEGYSVSREKKERFSLILESASTNQTSMYLCASSLSTNEKLFFGSGTQLSVL.

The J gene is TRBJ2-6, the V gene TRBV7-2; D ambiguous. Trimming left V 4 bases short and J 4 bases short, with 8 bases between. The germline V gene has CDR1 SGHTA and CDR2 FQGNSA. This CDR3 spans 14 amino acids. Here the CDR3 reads CASSYGPGANVLTF. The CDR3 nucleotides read TGTGCCAGCAGCTATGGGCCCGGGGCCAACGTCCTGACTTTC.

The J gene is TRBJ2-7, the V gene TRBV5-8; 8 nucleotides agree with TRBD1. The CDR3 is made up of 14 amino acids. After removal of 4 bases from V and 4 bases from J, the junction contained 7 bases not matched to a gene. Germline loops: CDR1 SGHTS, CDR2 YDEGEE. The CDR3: CASSPPGQVYEQYF. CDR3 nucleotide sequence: TGTGCCAGCAGCCCACCGGGACAGGTATACGAGCAGTACTTC.

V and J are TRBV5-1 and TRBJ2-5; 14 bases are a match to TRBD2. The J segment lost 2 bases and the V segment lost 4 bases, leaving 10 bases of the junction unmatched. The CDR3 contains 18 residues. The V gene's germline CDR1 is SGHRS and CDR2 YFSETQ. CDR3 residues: CASSMGTSGGGYQETQYF. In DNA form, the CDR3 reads TGCGCCAGCAGCATGGGGACTAGCGGGGGAGGGTATCAAGAGACCCAGTACTTC.